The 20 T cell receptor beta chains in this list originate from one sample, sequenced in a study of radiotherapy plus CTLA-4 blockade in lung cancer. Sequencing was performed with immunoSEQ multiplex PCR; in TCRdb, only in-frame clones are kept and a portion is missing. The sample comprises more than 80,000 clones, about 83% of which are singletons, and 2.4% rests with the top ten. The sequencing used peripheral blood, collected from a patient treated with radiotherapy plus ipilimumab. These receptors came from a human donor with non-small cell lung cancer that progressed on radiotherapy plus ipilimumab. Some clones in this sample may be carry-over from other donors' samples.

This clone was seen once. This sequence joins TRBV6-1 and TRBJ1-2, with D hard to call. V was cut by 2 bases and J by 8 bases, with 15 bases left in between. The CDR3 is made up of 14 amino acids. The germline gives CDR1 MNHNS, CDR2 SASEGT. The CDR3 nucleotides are TGTGCCAGCAGTGAACCGAATGGGAGAGACGGCTACACCTTC. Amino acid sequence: CASSEPNGRDGYTF.

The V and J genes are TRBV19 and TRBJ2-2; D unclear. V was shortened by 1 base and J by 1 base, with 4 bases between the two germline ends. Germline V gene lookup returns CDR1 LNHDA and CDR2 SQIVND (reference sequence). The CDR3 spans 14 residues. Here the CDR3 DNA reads TGTGCCAGTAGTATAGCCGGGAACACCGGGGAGCTGTTTTTT. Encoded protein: CASSIAGNTGELFF. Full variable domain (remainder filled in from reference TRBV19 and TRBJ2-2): DGGITQSPKYLFRKEGQNVTLSCEQNLNHDAMYWYRQDPGQGLRLIYYSQIVNDFQKGDIAEGYSVSREKKESFPLTVTSAQKNPTAFYLCASSIAGNTGELFFGEGSRLTVL.

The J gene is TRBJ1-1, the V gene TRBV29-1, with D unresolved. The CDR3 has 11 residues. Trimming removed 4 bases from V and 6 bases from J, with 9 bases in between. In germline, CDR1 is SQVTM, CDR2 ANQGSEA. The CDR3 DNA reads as TGCAGCGTTGGTAATCGGCCTGAAGCTTTCTTT. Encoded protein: CSVGNRPEAFF. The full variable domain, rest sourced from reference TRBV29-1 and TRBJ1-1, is SAVISQKPSRDICQRGTSLTIQCQVDSQVTMMFWYRQQPGQSLTLIATANQGSEATYESGFVIDKFPISRPNLTFSTLTVSNMSPEDSSIYLCSVGNRPEAFFGQGTRLTVV.

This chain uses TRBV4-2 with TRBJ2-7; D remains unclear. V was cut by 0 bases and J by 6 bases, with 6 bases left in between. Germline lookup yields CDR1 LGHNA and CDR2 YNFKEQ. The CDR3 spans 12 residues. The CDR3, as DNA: TGTGCCAGCAGCCAAGATTGGAGCGAGCAGTACTTC. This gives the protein CASSQDWSEQYF.

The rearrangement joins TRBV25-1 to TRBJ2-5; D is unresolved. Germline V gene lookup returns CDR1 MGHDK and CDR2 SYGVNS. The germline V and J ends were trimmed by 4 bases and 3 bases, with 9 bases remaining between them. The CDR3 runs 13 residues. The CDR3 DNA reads TGTGCCAGCAGTGTGGCAGCGAAAGAGACCCAGTACTTC. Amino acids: CASSVAAKETQYF.

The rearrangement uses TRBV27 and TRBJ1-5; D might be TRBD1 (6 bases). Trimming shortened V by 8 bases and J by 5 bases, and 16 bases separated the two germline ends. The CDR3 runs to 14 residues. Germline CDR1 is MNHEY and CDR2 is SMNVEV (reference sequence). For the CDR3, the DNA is TGTGCCAGCCGAACGCTACAGGGAGATCAGCCCCAGCATTTT. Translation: CASRTLQGDQPQHF.

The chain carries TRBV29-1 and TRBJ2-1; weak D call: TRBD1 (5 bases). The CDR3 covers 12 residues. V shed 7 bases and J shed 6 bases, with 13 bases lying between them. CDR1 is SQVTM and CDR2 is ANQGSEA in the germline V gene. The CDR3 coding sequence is TGCAGCGGTGCCACAGGTCCCAATGAGCAGTTCTTC. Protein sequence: CSGATGPNEQFF.

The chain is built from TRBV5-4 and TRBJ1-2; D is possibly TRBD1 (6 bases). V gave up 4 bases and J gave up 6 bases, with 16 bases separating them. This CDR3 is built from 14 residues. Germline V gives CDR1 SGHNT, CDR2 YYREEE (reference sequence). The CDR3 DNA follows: TGTGCCAGCAGCGTTTACAGGGACCACCATGGCTACACCTTC. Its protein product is CASSVYRDHHGYTF.

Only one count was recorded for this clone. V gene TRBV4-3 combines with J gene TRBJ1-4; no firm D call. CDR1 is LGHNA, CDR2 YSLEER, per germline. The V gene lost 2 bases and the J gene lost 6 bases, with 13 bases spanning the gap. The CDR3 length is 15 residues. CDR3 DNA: TGCGCCAGCAGCCAAAAACAAACCCCCGATGAAAAACTGTTTTTT. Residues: CASSQKQTPDEKLFF.

In DNA, the CDR3 is TGTGCCAGCAGTCTGAAGGGTGGGGATCAGCCCCAGCATTTT. Residues: CASSLKGGDQPQHF. The chain joins TRBV6-5 to TRBJ1-5, with D uncertain. The V end was cut by 5 bases, the J end by 5 bases, with 13 bases between. CDR3 length: 14 amino acids. Per germline, CDR1 MNHEY and CDR2 SVGAGI.

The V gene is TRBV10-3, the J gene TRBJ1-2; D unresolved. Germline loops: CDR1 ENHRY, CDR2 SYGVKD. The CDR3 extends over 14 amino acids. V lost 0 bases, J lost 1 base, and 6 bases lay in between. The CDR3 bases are TGTGCCATCAGTGAGTCGAACAGTAACTATGGCTACACCTTC. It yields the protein CAISESNSNYGYTF.

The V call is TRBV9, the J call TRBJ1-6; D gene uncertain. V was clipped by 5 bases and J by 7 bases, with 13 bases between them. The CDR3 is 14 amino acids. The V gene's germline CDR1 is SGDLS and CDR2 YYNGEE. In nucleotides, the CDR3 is TGTGCCAGCAGTGCATACTACTCAAATTCACCCCTCCACTTT. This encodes CASSAYYSNSPLHF.

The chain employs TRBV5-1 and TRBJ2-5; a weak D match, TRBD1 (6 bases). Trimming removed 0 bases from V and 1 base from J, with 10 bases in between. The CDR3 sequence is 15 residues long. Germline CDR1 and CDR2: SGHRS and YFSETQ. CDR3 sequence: CASSLDRVGQETQYF. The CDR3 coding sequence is TGCGCCAGCAGCTTGGACAGGGTGGGCCAAGAGACCCAGTACTTC.

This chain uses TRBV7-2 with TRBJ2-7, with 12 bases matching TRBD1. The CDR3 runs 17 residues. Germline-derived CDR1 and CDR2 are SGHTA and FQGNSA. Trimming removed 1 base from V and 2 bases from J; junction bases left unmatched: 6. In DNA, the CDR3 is TGTGCCAGCAGCTTAGAATTTTGGGACAGGGGGCCCTACGAGCAGTACTTC. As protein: CASSLEFWDRGPYEQYF.

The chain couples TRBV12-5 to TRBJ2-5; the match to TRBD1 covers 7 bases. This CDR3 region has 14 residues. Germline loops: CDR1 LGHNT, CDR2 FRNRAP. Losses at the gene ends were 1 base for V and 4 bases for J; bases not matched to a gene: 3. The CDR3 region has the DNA TGTGCTAGTGGTTTGGACGACAGGGTAGAGACCCAGTACTTC. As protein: CASGLDDRVETQYF.

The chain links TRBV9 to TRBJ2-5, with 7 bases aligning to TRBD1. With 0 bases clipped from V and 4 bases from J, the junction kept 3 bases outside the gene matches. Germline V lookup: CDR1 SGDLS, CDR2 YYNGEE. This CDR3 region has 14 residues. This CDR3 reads CASSVDAGGETQYF. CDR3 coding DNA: TGTGCCAGCAGCGTAGACGCAGGGGGAGAGACCCAGTACTTC.

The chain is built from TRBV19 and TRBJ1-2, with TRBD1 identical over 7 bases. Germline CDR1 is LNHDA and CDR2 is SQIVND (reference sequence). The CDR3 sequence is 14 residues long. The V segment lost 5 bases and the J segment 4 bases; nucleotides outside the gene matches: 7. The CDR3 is CASSDPGTAYGYTF. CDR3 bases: TGTGCCAGTAGTGACCCCGGGACAGCCTATGGCTACACCTTC.

CDR3 in DNA: TGCGCCAGCAGCCCGGGACAGGGGATCTACGAGCAGTACTTC. Protein: CASSPGQGIYEQYF. V usage is TRBV4-3 and J usage is TRBJ2-7, with 10 bases lining up with TRBD1. The CDR3 runs 14 residues. V trimming: 4 bases; J trimming: 3 bases; junction bases outside the gene matches: 3. Germline lookup yields CDR1 LGHNA and CDR2 YSLEER.

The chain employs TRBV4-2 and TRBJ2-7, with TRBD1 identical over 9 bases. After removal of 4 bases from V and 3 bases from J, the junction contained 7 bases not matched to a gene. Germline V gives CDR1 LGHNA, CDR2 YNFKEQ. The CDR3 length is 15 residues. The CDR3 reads CASSPSPGQGYEQYF. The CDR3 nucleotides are TGTGCCAGCAGCCCCTCTCCGGGACAGGGCTACGAGCAGTACTTC.

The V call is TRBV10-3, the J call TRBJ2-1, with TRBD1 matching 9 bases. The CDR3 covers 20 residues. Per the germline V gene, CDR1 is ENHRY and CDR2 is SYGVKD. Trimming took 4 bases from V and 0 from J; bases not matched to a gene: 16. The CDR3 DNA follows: TGTGCCATCAGTGGCGAAGGGGACAGGGTTGCAGGAAGCTCCTACAATGAGCAGTTCTTC. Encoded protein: CAISGEGDRVAGSSYNEQFF.